The next 32 T cell receptor beta chains were all read from a single sample in a study of neurological immune-mediated disorders. TCRdb recomputed calls from the 5' RACE reads with MiXCR, one row per CDR3 protein. The repertoire has some 46,000 distinct CDR3 sequences, about 9.4% of them found once; the top ten carry approximately 5.3%. The sequencing input was PBMCs. All receptors derive from a man between 65 and 85 years old with HTLV-1-associated myelopathy (HAM/TSP).

Only a few counts were recorded for this clonotype. The rearrangement joins TRBV14 to TRBJ2-1; unclear D gene. This CDR3 is built from 13 residues. In germline, CDR1 is SGHDN, CDR2 FVKESK. Trimming cost V 2 bases and J 10 bases, with 12 bases left between them. The CDR3 here is CASSQLGRSEQFF. CDR3 sequence (DNA): TGTGCCAGCAGCCAACTGGGTAGGTCGGAGCAGTTCTTC.

The sample holds many counts of this clonotype. The V call is TRBV9, the J call TRBJ1-5; weak D call: TRBD1 (6 bases). The CDR3 is 15 amino acids. Deletions cut 2 bases from V and 9 bases from J, with 18 bases between. The germline V gene has CDR1 SGDLS and CDR2 YYNGEE. The CDR3 bases are TGTGCCAGCAGCGTGAGACAGGAGGGAAGGTGGCCCCAGCATTTT. Residues: CASSVRQEGRWPQHF.

This clonotype was recorded many times. DNA for the CDR3: TGTGCCAGCGTGGGGTTCGATGGTTACAGCTCCTACAATGAGCAGTTCTTC. Translated, it gives CASVGFDGYSSYNEQFF. The chain uses TRBV12-3 or TRBV12-4 and TRBJ2-1; D unclear. Trimming removed 8 bases at V and 0 bases at J, with 20 bases between. The CDR3 is 17 amino acids.

This clonotype was counted at least ten times. The genes are TRBV2 and TRBJ2-2; 7 bases are shared with TRBD2. The V and J ends lost 4 bases and 3 bases, in that order; junction bases with no gene match: 8. Germline V gives CDR1 SNHLY, CDR2 FYNNEI. This CDR3 spans 16 amino acids. The CDR3 DNA is TGTGCCAGCAGTGTGGGTGCGGGAGTCGACACCGGGGAGCTGTTTTTT. Its translation: CASSVGAGVDTGELFF.

This clonotype was counted between two and nine times. This chain connects TRBV20-1 to TRBJ2-7; TRBD2 aligns across 9 bases. J lost 6 bases, V lost 3 bases, and 18 bases had no gene match. Germline CDR1 and CDR2: DFQATT and SNEGSKA (reference sequence). The length of the CDR3 is 17 residues. The CDR3 reads CSASRLGGRASVSEQYF. CDR3 coding DNA: TGCAGTGCTAGTCGACTAGGCGGGAGGGCCTCGGTGTCCGAGCAGTACTTC.

This clonotype was picked up a small number of times. The chain joins TRBV29-1 to TRBJ1-5, with 10 positions matching TRBD1. Germline-derived CDR1 and CDR2 are SQVTM and ANQGSEA. The ends lost 4 bases at V and 7 bases at J; junction bases unmatched: 4. The CDR3 consists of 13 residues. The CDR3 sequence is CSVGRGQGQPQHF. The CDR3 coding sequence is TGCAGCGTTGGGAGGGGACAGGGGCAGCCCCAGCATTTT. The entire variable domain, with the rest obtained from reference TRBV29-1 and TRBJ1-5, is as follows: SAVISQKPSRDICQRGTSLTIQCQVDSQVTMMFWYRQQPGQSLTLIATANQGSEATYESGFVIDKFPISRPNLTFSTLTVSNMSPEDSSIYLCSVGRGQGQPQHFGDGTRLSIL.

This clonotype was counted at least ten times. The chain uses TRBV7-9 and TRBJ1-1; no reliable D call. V was trimmed by 3 bases and J by 0 bases, leaving 8 bases between them. The CDR3 runs to 14 residues. The germline gives CDR1 SEHNR, CDR2 FQNEAQ (reference sequence). CDR3 in DNA: TGTGCCAGCAGCTTCAAAAATATGAACACTGAAGCTTTCTTT. Translation gives CASSFKNMNTEAFF.

The V and J genes are TRBV6-2 or TRBV6-3 and TRBJ2-7; 10 bases map to TRBD2. Looked up from germline, CDR1 is MNHEY and CDR2 is SVGEGT. The CDR3 extends over 17 amino acids. V gave up 6 bases and J gave up 5 bases; unmatched junction bases: 16. This chain's CDR3 is CASRSQTWTSGRNEQYF. CDR3 coding DNA: TGTGCCAGCAGGAGTCAGACCTGGACTAGCGGCAGAAACGAGCAGTACTTC.

This clonotype has ten or more counts. The J gene is TRBJ2-3, the V gene TRBV4-1; D perhaps matches TRBD1 (5 bases). V was pared by 3 bases and J by 3 bases, with 13 bases between. Germline CDR1 MGHRA, CDR2 YSYEKL. The CDR3 runs 15 residues. This chain's CDR3 is CASSQSGMRTDTQYF. The CDR3 nucleotides read TGCGCCAGCAGCCAGTCAGGGATGAGGACAGATACGCAGTATTTT.

This clonotype was recorded at least ten times. The rearrangement joins TRBV2 to TRBJ2-7; 9 bases are a match to TRBD2. The CDR3 covers 13 residues. V was clipped by 7 bases and J by 6 bases; unmatched bases: 7. Germline-derived CDR1 and CDR2 are SNHLY and FYNNEI. This CDR3 reads CASTFLAGSEQYF. The DNA of the CDR3 is TGTGCCAGCACCTTCCTAGCGGGAAGCGAGCAGTACTTC.

This clonotype was recorded at least ten times. V gene TRBV12-3 or TRBV12-4 combines with J gene TRBJ1-1, with TRBD1 matching 8 bases. The CDR3 length is 14 residues. V lost 4 bases, J lost 5 bases, and 6 bases stayed unmatched. CDR3 DNA sequence: TGTGCCAGCAGTTCGCAGGGGGCGCTTACTGAAGCTTTCTTT. Protein sequence: CASSSQGALTEAFF.

This clonotype was counted a few times. This chain links TRBV5-1 with TRBJ2-5, with a tentative D call TRBD2 (5 bases). The CDR3 has 14 residues. Trimming shortened V by 4 bases and J by 5 bases, and 15 bases separated the two germline ends. CDR1 is SGHRS and CDR2 is YFSETQ in the germline V gene. The CDR3 region is CASSPRDSSETQYF. The CDR3 DNA reads TGCGCCAGCAGCCCTCGGGATTCGTCGGAGACCCAGTACTTC.

Ten or more counts support this clonotype. This rearrangement joins TRBV12-3 or TRBV12-4 to TRBJ2-5; weak D call: TRBD2 (6 bases). V gave up 4 bases and J gave up 2 bases, with 11 bases separating them. The CDR3 runs 14 residues. DNA for the CDR3: TGTGCCAGCAGTTGGGGGGACGGGCAAGAGACCCAGTACTTC. Protein product: CASSWGDGQETQYF.

The table lists this clonotype with many counts. This sequence joins TRBV14 and TRBJ1-5; D uncertain. Germline V gene data show CDR1 as SGHDN and CDR2 as FVKESK. This CDR3 is built from 13 residues. The V end was cut by 5 bases, the J end by 4 bases, with 9 bases between. The CDR3: CASSYSPNQPQHF. The CDR3 DNA reads as TGTGCCAGCAGCTACTCACCTAATCAGCCCCAGCATTTT.

This clonotype was picked up many times. The chain uses TRBV5-1 and TRBJ2-7; 14 bases map to TRBD2. Germline values: CDR1 SGHRS, CDR2 YFSETQ. The CDR3 has 18 amino acids. Trimming cost V 4 bases and J 0 bases; bases outside gene matches: 9. CDR3 nucleotides: TGCGCCAGCAGCCGTGGGACTAGCGGGAGTGGGAGCTCCTACGAGCAGTACTTC. Translated, it gives CASSRGTSGSGSSYEQYF.

As for this clonotype: A much larger clone lies a single base off, so this may be a read error. The rearrangement joins TRBV28 to TRBJ1-5, with D uncertain. The CDR3 runs to 12 residues. Germline V gene data show CDR1 as MDHEN and CDR2 as SYDVKM. CDR3 in amino acids: CASSFPWEPRHF. CDR3 nucleotides: TGTGCCAGCAGTTTCCCTTGGGAGCCCCGGCATTTT.

This clonotype was seen repeatedly, ten times or more. The chain has TRBV27 and TRBJ2-5; TRBD2 matches at 9 bases. After removal of 8 bases from V and 5 bases from J, the junction contained 12 bases not matched to a gene. Germline V gene data show CDR1 as MNHEY and CDR2 as SMNVEV (reference sequence). CDR3 length: 15 amino acids. CDR3 in amino acids: CASSGLGLAYETQYF. CDR3 coding DNA: TGTGCCAGCTCAGGGCTGGGACTAGCTTATGAGACCCAGTACTTC.

This clonotype was seen repeatedly, ten times or more. The rearrangement uses TRBV7-3 and TRBJ2-1; 10 nucleotides agree with TRBD2. Per the germline V gene, CDR1 is SGHTA and CDR2 is FQGTGA. This CDR3 has 16 amino acids. With V trimmed by 2 bases and J by 5 bases, 6 bases remained unmatched. Written as DNA, the CDR3 is TGTGCCAGCAGCTTACGTTCCCTAGCGGGAGACAATGAGCAGTTCTTC. Its translation is CASSLRSLAGDNEQFF.

A word on this clonotype: Since a much larger clone is just one base distant, this may be a read error. This chain links TRBV20-1 with TRBJ2-7; 7 bases line up with TRBD2. From germline, CDR1 is DFQATT and CDR2 SNEGSKA (reference sequence). CDR3 length equals 14 residues. J lost 2 bases, V lost 4 bases, and 8 bases had no gene match. In DNA, the CDR3 is TGCAGTGCTACCGGGACTATCCGGACCTACGAGCAGTACTTC. It specifies CSATGTIRTYEQYF.

The table lists this clonotype with many counts. The V and J genes are TRBV7-9 and TRBJ2-1, with TRBD1 matching over 7 bases. Losses at the gene ends were 5 bases for V and 8 bases for J; bases not matched to a gene: 6. The CDR3 is 13 residues long. The germline CDR1 and CDR2 sequences are SEHNR and FQNEAQ (reference sequence). CDR3 nucleotides: TGTGCCAGCAGCCCGGACAGGAGACATGAGCAGTTCTTC. It yields the protein CASSPDRRHEQFF.

V gene TRBV2 combines with J gene TRBJ1-2, with 7 bases matching TRBD1. CDR3 length equals 17 residues. The J segment lost 3 bases and the V segment lost 4 bases, leaving 14 bases of the junction unmatched. Per germline, CDR1 SNHLY and CDR2 FYNNEI. CDR3 sequence: CASSAPGTDRGHYGYTF. For the CDR3, the DNA is TGTGCCAGCAGTGCCCCCGGGACAGATAGAGGCCACTATGGCTACACCTTC. The full variable domain, its missing parts supplied by reference TRBV2 and TRBJ1-2, is EPEVTQTPSHQVTQMGQEVILRCVPISNHLYFYWYRQILGQKVEFLVSFYNNEISEKSEIFDDQFSVERPDGSNFTLKIRSTKLEDSAMYFCASSAPGTDRGHYGYTFGSGTRLTVV.

This clonotype was observed at least ten times. J is TRBJ2-7 and V is TRBV27; D gene unclear. This CDR3 spans 15 amino acids. V lost 8 bases and J lost 6, with 23 bases in between. The germline gives CDR1 MNHEY, CDR2 SMNVEV (reference sequence). The CDR3 loop reads CASPCLRNLRAEQYF. In DNA, the CDR3 is TGTGCCAGCCCTTGCTTGCGTAATTTAAGGGCCGAGCAGTACTTC.

In its sample, this clonotype was seen many times. This CDR3 is CASSPRQGSSYEQYF. CDR3 in DNA: TGTGCCAGCAGTCCTCGACAGGGTTCCTCCTACGAGCAGTACTTC. The rearrangement links TRBV12-3 or TRBV12-4 to TRBJ2-7; 7 bases map to TRBD1. The CDR3 runs to 15 residues. V shed 5 bases and J 0 bases; nucleotides not matched to a gene: 7.

This clonotype has ten or more counts. The chain is built from TRBV12-3 or TRBV12-4 and TRBJ2-2; perhaps TRBD1 as D (5 bases). V was clipped by 3 bases and J by 2 bases, with 10 bases between them. This CDR3 has 15 residues. The CDR3 bases are TGTGCCAGCAGTTTCAGGGCGGCAAACACCGGGGAGCTGTTTTTT. Protein product: CASSFRAANTGELFF.

The table lists this clonotype with many counts. V is TRBV20-1 and J is TRBJ2-3; maybe TRBD1 (5 bases). CDR1 and CDR2 from the germline V gene are DFQATT and SNEGSKA (reference sequence). V was pared by 4 bases and J by 0 bases, with 14 bases between. This CDR3 is built from 15 residues. The CDR3 sequence is CSATKGIHSTDTQYF. CDR3 sequence (DNA): TGCAGTGCTACCAAGGGGATTCATAGCACAGATACGCAGTATTTT.

This clonotype was seen at least ten times. The chain combines TRBV5-1 with TRBJ2-7; possibly TRBD1 for D (5 bases). The germline CDR1 and CDR2 sequences are SGHRS and YFSETQ. Trimming shortened V by 0 bases and J by 1 base, and 8 bases separated the two germline ends. The CDR3 has 14 residues. The CDR3 sequence is CASSLVQGSYEQYF. The CDR3 DNA reads as TGCGCCAGCAGCTTGGTCCAGGGTTCCTACGAGCAGTACTTC. The full variable domain, rest sourced from reference TRBV5-1 and TRBJ2-7, is KAGVTQTPRYLIKTRGQQVTLSCSPISGHRSVSWYQQTPGQGLQFLFEYFSETQRNKGNFPGRFSGRQFSNSRSEMNVSTLELGDSALYLCASSLVQGSYEQYFGPGTRLTVT.

This clonotype was counted ten times or more. The chain carries TRBV5-1 and TRBJ2-3; no definite D call. V was trimmed by 1 base and J by 6 bases, leaving 9 bases between them. Germline lookup yields CDR1 SGHRS and CDR2 YFSETQ. The CDR3 runs to 13 residues. CDR3 nucleotides: TGCGCCAGCAGCTTGAGGATGGACGATACGCAGTATTTT. It specifies CASSLRMDDTQYF.

This clonotype has a count of ten or more. The chain has TRBV6-5 and TRBJ2-3; D unclear. In germline, CDR1 is MNHEY, CDR2 SVGAGI. The CDR3 totals 13 residues. The V gene lost 11 bases and the J gene lost 0 bases, with 12 bases spanning the gap. The CDR3 nucleotides read TGTGCCGGCACAGAGACTAGCACAGATACGCAGTATTTT. Translation: CAGTETSTDTQYF.

This clonotype has at least ten counts. The rearrangement uses TRBV28 and TRBJ2-5; 7 bases are a match to TRBD1. CDR3 length equals 14 residues. Germline CDR1 and CDR2: MDHEN and SYDVKM. After removal of 6 bases from V and 2 bases from J, the junction contained 6 bases not matched to a gene. The chain's CDR3 is CASREGGIQETQYF. The CDR3 DNA reads as TGTGCCAGCAGGGAAGGGGGCATTCAAGAGACCCAGTACTTC. Using reference TRBV28 and TRBJ2-5 for the parts outside the CDR3, the full variable domain is DVKVTQSSRYLVKRTGEKVFLECVQDMDHENMFWYRQDPGLGLRLIYFSYDVKMKEKGDIPEGYSVSREKKERFSLILESASTNQTSMYLCASREGGIQETQYFGPGTRLLVL.

There are many counts of this clonotype. As DNA, the CDR3 is TGTGCCAGCAGCGTAACGTGGGGCGGTGAAAAACTGTTTTTT. Protein product: CASSVTWGGEKLFF. This rearrangement joins TRBV9 to TRBJ1-4, with D perhaps TRBD1 (5 bases). Germline CDR1 and CDR2: SGDLS and YYNGEE. The V end lost 1 base, the J end lost 7 bases, and 11 bases lay between the germline ends. The CDR3 is 14 amino acids.

This clonotype has ten or more counts. The chain is built from TRBV20-1 and TRBJ1-2, with 7 nucleotides matching TRBD1. The CDR3 is 14 residues long. After removal of 3 bases from V and 3 bases from J, the junction contained 7 bases not matched to a gene. CDR1 is DFQATT and CDR2 is SNEGSKA in the germline V gene (reference sequence). The CDR3 loop reads CSASARGQDYGYTF. CDR3 nucleotide sequence: TGCAGTGCTAGCGCGAGGGGGCAGGACTATGGCTACACCTTC.

This clonotype was counted many times. The chain uses TRBV5-1 and TRBJ2-3, with TRBD1 matching over 7 bases. V was pared by 3 bases and J by 2 bases, with 9 bases of the junction left unmatched. The CDR3 extends over 16 amino acids. CDR1 is SGHRS, CDR2 YFSETQ, per germline. CDR3 region: CASSSWTGTVTDTQYF. For the CDR3, the DNA is TGCGCCAGCAGCTCGTGGACAGGTACCGTCACAGATACGCAGTATTTT.